What follows describes a single TCR beta chain. Each donor was nominally healthy when sampled (though unrecorded immune exposures were likely). The data derive from a study of cytomegalovirus exposure and HLA in healthy donors. 13 Jbeta primers and 60 Vbeta primers were used for the PCR. Data came from immunoSEQ multiplex PCR; TCRdb stores just in-frame clones and leaves some out. The table has over 150,000 clones, roughly four fifths seen once; the top ten hold 2.5% to 4%. The germline CDR1 and CDR2 sequences are MNHEY and SMNVEV (reference sequence). The CDR3 loop spans 17 amino acids. Trimming at V came to 5 bases and at J to 6 bases, leaving 17 bases not matched to a gene.

The specimen sequenced was PBMCs. This receptor was taken from a woman in her twenties or thirties in good health and CMV-seropositive. This chain connects TRBV27 to TRBJ2-7; 9 nucleotides align to TRBD2. In nucleotides, the CDR3 is TGTGCCAGCAGTCCCCTTATCGGGATAGCGGGAGTGTTCGAGCAGTACTTC. Translating gives CASSPLIGIAGVFEQYF.